The present TCR beta chain was sequenced within a study of T cells in Graves' hyperthyroidism and ophthalmopathy. General study points: Researchers report that a 13 V-J model separated ophthalmopathy from stable hyperthyroidism. Among clonotypes expanded in thyroid above 0.001, most were also found in blood.

RNA transcripts were the template for amplifying TCR beta CDR3 regions. HTBI primers were the set used in a first-round RT-PCR of the TCR CDR3. One entry per CDR3 protein, called by TCRdb with MiXCR from the multiplex PCR reads. The sample shows about 210,000 distinct CDR3 sequences, about 15% of them seen only once. The PBMCs were sourced from fresh peripheral blood (about 10 ml). The CDR3 loop spans 16 amino acids. CDR1 KGHSH and CDR2 LQKENI come from the germline V gene. V was cut by 0 bases and J by 2 bases, with 11 bases left in between. This clonotype was detected many times. As yet, its antigen is unknown.

The sequence was collected from a man between 50 and 59 years old with Graves' hyperthyroidism. The source material was blood. This chain joins TRBV18 and TRBJ1-3; no clear D gene. CDR3 in amino acids: CASSPPIRGTGNTIYF. The CDR3 coding sequence is TGTGCCAGCTCACCACCGATCAGAGGGACTGGAAACACCATATATTTT.